The 7 T cell receptor beta chains in this list originate from one sample, sequenced in a study of blood T cell repertoires in COVID-19. Produced via immunoSEQ multiplex PCR; TCRdb's table is partial and in-frame only. This table has approximately 210,000 clones, roughly 80% appearing once. The sequenced sample consisted of peripheral blood. The receptors were sampled from a human donor in a cohort sampled during active COVID-19.

The CDR3 DNA is TGTGCCAGCAGCACCCCGGGGGGGCAAAATGAAGCTTTCTTT. Translation gives CASSTPGGQNEAFF. The rearrangement links TRBV5-6 to TRBJ1-1, with D possibly matching TRBD1 (6 bases). Germline assignment: CDR1 SGHDT and CDR2 YYEEEE. The CDR3 totals 14 residues. Trimming took off 4 bases at V and 7 bases at J, with 17 bases between the two ends.

Here the CDR3 reads CASSFTVYGYTF. CDR3 bases: TGTGCCAGCAGTTTCACGGTTTATGGCTACACCTTC. The gene calls are TRBV12-3 or TRBV12-4 and TRBJ1-2; D gene uncertain. The CDR3 consists of 12 residues. The V gene lost 3 bases and the J gene lost 5 bases, with 7 bases spanning the gap.

The V call is TRBV27, the J call TRBJ2-1; D call uncertain. The CDR3 consists of 16 residues. The V gene lost 0 bases and the J gene lost 0 bases, with 9 bases spanning the gap. The germline V gene has CDR1 MNHEY and CDR2 SMNVEV (reference sequence). CDR3 region: CASSLSGDGSYNEQFF. CDR3 DNA sequence: TGTGCCAGCAGTTTATCTGGAGACGGCTCCTACAATGAGCAGTTCTTC.

The chain carries TRBV10-3 and TRBJ2-1; D uncertain. The CDR3 totals 13 residues. The germline V gene encodes CDR1 ENHRY and CDR2 SYGVKD. V gave up 0 bases and J gave up 9 bases, with 9 bases separating them. CDR3 nucleotide sequence: TGTGCCATCAGTGAGTCCGATTTCGGTGAGCAGTTCTTC. This gives the protein CAISESDFGEQFF.

V is TRBV28 and J is TRBJ2-3, with 16 bases that match TRBD2. J was trimmed by 8 bases and V by 1 base; bases with no gene match: 3. Per germline, CDR1 MDHEN and CDR2 SYDVKM. The CDR3 is made up of 16 amino acids. CDR3 nucleotides: TGTGCCAGCAGTTTATCGGGACTAGCGGGAGGGGGTACGCAGTATTTT. This gives the protein CASSLSGLAGGGTQYF. The full variable domain, its missing parts supplied by reference TRBV28 and TRBJ2-3, is DVKVTQSSRYLVKRTGEKVFLECVQDMDHENMFWYRQDPGLGLRLIYFSYDVKMKEKGDIPEGYSVSREKKERFSLILESASTNQTSMYLCASSLSGLAGGGTQYFGPGTRLTVL.

The J gene is TRBJ2-7, the V gene TRBV19, with TRBD1 matching over 11 bases. There are 15 residues in the CDR3. The germline V gene has CDR1 LNHDA and CDR2 SQIVND (reference sequence). The ends lost 5 bases at V and 3 bases at J; junction bases unmatched: 6. CDR3 in DNA: TGTGCCAGTAGTCTCGGAGGGACAGGGGGCTACGAGCAGTACTTC. Translation gives CASSLGGTGGYEQYF.

The chain links TRBV4-3 to TRBJ1-1, with 9 bases aligning to TRBD1. V lost 3 bases and J lost 1; bases outside the gene matches: 6. The germline V gene encodes CDR1 LGHNA and CDR2 YSLEER. The CDR3 is 16 amino acids. The chain's CDR3 is CASSHSTGGENTEAFF. The CDR3 DNA reads as TGCGCCAGCAGCCATTCAACAGGGGGCGAGAACACTGAAGCTTTCTTT.